This passage covers 2 T cell receptor beta chains from one sample sequenced in a study of shared clonotypes between healthy human individuals. Generated by immunoSEQ multiplex PCR, the TCRdb table keeps only in-frame clones and is missing some. The sample gives under 550,000 clones, almost 97% of which show up once; approximately 0.062% is in the top ten. Material: naive CD4+ T cells sorted from blood. Indicated subset: CD45RA+ positively selected. These receptors came from a woman in her 30s in good health.

The chain couples TRBV7-8 to TRBJ2-7; 8 nucleotides agree with TRBD2. This CDR3 is 14 amino acids long. The germline V gene encodes CDR1 SGHVS and CDR2 FQNEAQ. Trimming removed 2 bases from V and 5 bases from J; junction bases left unmatched: 5. CDR3 in DNA: TGTGCCAGCAGCTTAAGCGGGAGTCTCGACGAGCAGTACTTC. The encoded protein is CASSLSGSLDEQYF.

The rearrangement links TRBV28 to TRBJ2-2, with no clear D. The CDR3 is 13 residues long. Germline CDR1 reads MDHEN; CDR2 reads SYDVKM. Trimming stripped 8 bases from V and 3 bases from J, with 10 bases between. CDR3 loop: CASLARDTGELFF. The CDR3 DNA follows: TGTGCCAGCCTCGCTAGGGACACCGGGGAGCTGTTTTTT.